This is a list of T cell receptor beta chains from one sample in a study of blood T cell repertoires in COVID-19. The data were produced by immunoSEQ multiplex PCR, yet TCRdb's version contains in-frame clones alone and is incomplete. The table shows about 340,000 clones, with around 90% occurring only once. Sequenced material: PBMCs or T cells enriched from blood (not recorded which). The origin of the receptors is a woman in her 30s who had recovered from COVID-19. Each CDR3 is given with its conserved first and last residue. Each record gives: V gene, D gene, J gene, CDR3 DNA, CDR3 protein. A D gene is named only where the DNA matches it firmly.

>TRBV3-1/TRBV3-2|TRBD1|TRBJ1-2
TGTGCCAGCAGCCAAAGTTGGGACAGGGGGCTGGGCTACACCTTC
CASSQSWDRGLGYTF
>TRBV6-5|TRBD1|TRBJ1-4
TGTGCCAGCAGTACGGGACAGGGAGTGCAAAAACTGTTTTTT
CASSTGQGVQKLFF
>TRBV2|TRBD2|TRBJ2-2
TGTGCCAGCACCGCACTAGCGTTCGACACCGGGGAGCTGTTTTTT
CASTALAFDTGELFF
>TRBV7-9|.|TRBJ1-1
TGTGCCAGCAGCCCCAGTGGGGGCATGAACACTGAAGCTTTCTTT
CASSPSGGMNTEAFF
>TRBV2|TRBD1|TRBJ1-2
TGTGCCAGCAGAGGGACAACAGGGGGGTTCTATGGCTACACCTTC
CASRGTTGGFYGYTF
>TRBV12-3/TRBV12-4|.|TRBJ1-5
TGTGCCAGCAGTTTTGCCGGTAATCAGCCCCAGCATTTT
CASSFAGNQPQHF
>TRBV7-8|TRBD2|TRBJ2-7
TGTGCCAGCAGCGGCCGGGGGGCTAGCGGGACCTACGAGCAGTACTTC
CASSGRGASGTYEQYF
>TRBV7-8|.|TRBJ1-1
TGTGCCAGCAGCTCGGGGGTGAACACTGAAGCTTTCTTT
CASSSGVNTEAFF
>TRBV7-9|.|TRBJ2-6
TGTGCCAGCAGCTTCAGGGGATCTGGGGCCAACGTCCTGACTTTC
CASSFRGSGANVLTF
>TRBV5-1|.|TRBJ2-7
TGCGCCAGCAGCCAGGACTCCTACGAGCAGTACTTC
CASSQDSYEQYF
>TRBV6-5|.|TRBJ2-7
TGTGCCAGCAGTTACTCGTTGGGCGGGCCGACCGAGCAGTACTTC
CASSYSLGGPTEQYF
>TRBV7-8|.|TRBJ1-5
TGTGCCAGCAGCGAAGGGGACAATCAGCCCCAGCATTTT
CASSEGDNQPQHF
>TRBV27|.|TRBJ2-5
TGTGCCAGCAGTTTGACAGGGGAGGGAGAGACCCAGTACTTC
CASSLTGEGETQYF
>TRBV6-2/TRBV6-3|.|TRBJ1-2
TGTGCCAGCAGTAAGGAGTTTCATCGTGGCTACACCTTC
CASSKEFHRGYTF
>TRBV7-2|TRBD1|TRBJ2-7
TGTGCCAGCAGCTTCTACAGGGGAAGGAGCTACGAGCAGTACTTC
CASSFYRGRSYEQYF